The sequence of this TCR beta chain was determined in a study of CD8+CD57+ T cells in acquired aplastic anemia. The use of genomic DNA as template underpinned the TCR beta VDJ and CDR3 profiling. TCRdb re-derived calls from the reads in MiXCR, one entry per CDR3 protein. This table has some 150,000 distinct CDR3 sequences, about 64% appearing once. The CDR3 has 15 amino acids. The germline V gene has CDR1 SQVTM and CDR2 ANQGSEA. V was pared by 2 bases and J by 5 bases, with 6 bases of the junction left unmatched. Those patients picked for sequencing had displayed CD8+CD57+ cell expansion on flow cytometry. None of the patients had been given any therapy when their blood was sampled.

The sequenced material came from sorted CD4+, CD8+, or CD8+CD57+ T cells (not recorded which) from PBMCs. This clonotype was obtained from a human donor with aplastic anemia. This chain uses TRBV29-1 with TRBJ1-3; the match to TRBD1 covers 10 bases. CDR3 coding DNA: TGCAGCGTTGAACTTGGGACAGGGGCGAGAAACACCATATATTTT. Translating gives CSVELGTGARNTIYF.